The sequence of this T cell receptor (beta chain) was determined in a study of shared clonotypes between healthy human individuals. Points on this clone: The target antigen is unknown.

TCRdb's table, derived via immunoSEQ multiplex PCR, lists solely in-frame clones and lacks some. This table holds more than 2,000,000 clones, about 92% found once. Overall study results and limits: Large depth notwithstanding, sorted-subset sequencing proved incomplete by rarefaction. Roughly 5% of naive CD4 clonotypes were shared across a few donors.

The source is a man aged 18 to 30 in good health. The sequencing sample was made of naive CD4+ T cells sorted from blood. As to subset: CD45RA+ positively selected.

CDR3 in amino acids: CASSIDRVSDTQYF. The CDR3 nucleotides are TGTGCCAGTAGTATAGATCGGGTGTCAGATACGCAGTATTTT. The chain recombines TRBV19 with TRBJ2-3, with D unresolved. V lost 0 bases, J lost 4 bases, and 8 bases lay in between. Germline V gene lookup returns CDR1 LNHDA and CDR2 SQIVND (reference sequence). The CDR3 is made up of 14 amino acids.